The next 20 T cell receptor beta chains were all read from a single sample in a study of cytomegalovirus exposure and HLA in healthy donors. Primers for the PCR totalled 60 Vbeta and 13 Jbeta. Generated by immunoSEQ multiplex PCR, the TCRdb table keeps only in-frame clones and is missing some. The sample yields 150,000 or so clones, of which the top ten take up about 1.7%. The sequenced sample was PBMCs. The receptors derive from a woman in her 50s in good health and CMV-seronegative.

The rearrangement uses TRBV29-1 and TRBJ1-2; a possible D gene is TRBD1 (5 bases). The CDR3 contains 13 residues. Germline CDR1 and CDR2: SQVTM and ANQGSEA. V lost 5 bases and J lost 0, with 10 bases in between. The CDR3 DNA follows: TGCAGCGTTTTACCAGGGTCTAACTATGGCTACACCTTC. Translating it yields CSVLPGSNYGYTF.

J is TRBJ2-7 and V is TRBV27; 8 positions agree with TRBD1. The CDR3 runs to 16 residues. J lost 1 base, V lost 5 bases, and 10 bases had no gene match. CDR1 MNHEY and CDR2 SMNVEV come from the germline V gene (reference sequence). The CDR3 loop is CASSTERQGRSYEQYF. In DNA, the CDR3 is TGTGCCAGCAGTACAGAGCGACAGGGGAGGTCCTACGAGCAGTACTTC.

The chain has TRBV19 and TRBJ2-7; 8 bases map to TRBD1. There are 12 residues in the CDR3. The germline gives CDR1 LNHDA, CDR2 SQIVND (reference sequence). V lost 5 bases and J lost 12; bases outside the gene matches: 9. The CDR3 DNA sequence: TGTGCCAGTAGTGTGGACAGGGCGAGGCTGTACTTC. Its protein product is CASSVDRARLYF.

For the CDR3, the DNA is TGTGCCAGCACGGGCGGGGAGAGAAACACCGGGGAGCTGTTTTTT. It yields the protein CASTGGERNTGELFF. V and J are TRBV6-1 and TRBJ2-2, with a tentative D call TRBD2 (6 bases). The CDR3 is 15 residues long. Trimming took off 7 bases at V and 2 bases at J, with 14 bases between the two ends. Germline CDR1 and CDR2: MNHNS and SASEGT.

This chain links TRBV27 with TRBJ2-1; D is uncertain. The CDR3 spans 15 residues. Germline CDR1 is MNHEY and CDR2 is SMNVEV (reference sequence). V was cut by 0 bases and J by 5 bases, with 11 bases left in between. CDR3 protein: CASSLSARLNNEQFF. In DNA form, the CDR3 reads TGTGCCAGCAGTTTATCAGCCAGGCTCAACAATGAGCAGTTCTTC.

The V call is TRBV9, the J call TRBJ2-5; TRBD2 is a possible D gene (5 bases). The CDR3 covers 13 residues. V was shortened by 3 bases and J by 5 bases, with 11 bases between the two germline ends. Looked up from germline, CDR1 is SGDLS and CDR2 is YYNGEE. The DNA for the CDR3 is TGTGCCAGCAGCGGCCGGAGAGGGGAGACCCAGTACTTC. Translating gives CASSGRRGETQYF.

The chain has TRBV28 and TRBJ1-1; D is uncertain. This CDR3 comprises 13 residues. Germline V gives CDR1 MDHEN, CDR2 SYDVKM. Trimming left V 6 bases short and J 0 bases short, with 8 bases between. The CDR3 here is CASSPGVNTEAFF. CDR3 bases: TGTGCCAGCAGCCCTGGAGTGAACACTGAAGCTTTCTTT.

V and J are TRBV6-6 and TRBJ1-6; TRBD1 aligns across 7 bases. This CDR3 region has 14 residues. The junction had 6 bases not matched to a gene; V was cut back by 6 bases and J by 7 bases. Germline assignment: CDR1 MNHNY and CDR2 SVGAGI (reference sequence). Here the CDR3 DNA reads TGTGCCAGCAGCCACGACAGGGTAAATTCACCCCTCCACTTT. It specifies CASSHDRVNSPLHF.

This chain links TRBV29-1 with TRBJ2-3; 8 bases map to TRBD2. Trimming cost V 0 bases and J 2 bases; bases outside gene matches: 10. This CDR3 spans 17 amino acids. Per germline, CDR1 SQVTM and CDR2 ANQGSEA. The CDR3 nucleotides read TGCAGCGTTGAAGATCGAGATGCGGGGGGCTCCACAGATACGCAGTATTTT. Encoded protein: CSVEDRDAGGSTDTQYF.

The chain has TRBV19 and TRBJ1-2, with TRBD1 identical over 10 bases. The CDR3 runs to 14 residues. The germline V gene encodes CDR1 LNHDA and CDR2 SQIVND (reference sequence). V trimming: 6 bases; J trimming: 9 bases; junction bases outside the gene matches: 10. DNA of the CDR3: TGTGCCAGTAGAACTCCGGGACAGGGGATGCGCTACACCTTC. Residues: CASRTPGQGMRYTF.

The chain is built from TRBV29-1 and TRBJ1-1, with D perhaps matching TRBD1 (6 bases). Germline CDR1 is SQVTM and CDR2 is ANQGSEA. This CDR3 comprises 14 residues. The V gene lost 0 bases and the J gene lost 0 bases, with 8 bases spanning the gap. This CDR3 reads CSVEDQGMNTEAFF. The CDR3 bases are TGCAGCGTTGAAGACCAGGGGATGAACACTGAAGCTTTCTTT. Complete variable domain (other parts from reference TRBV29-1 and TRBJ1-1): SAVISQKPSRDICQRGTSLTIQCQVDSQVTMMFWYRQQPGQSLTLIATANQGSEATYESGFVIDKFPISRPNLTFSTLTVSNMSPEDSSIYLCSVEDQGMNTEAFFGQGTRLTVV.

The rearrangement uses TRBV15 and TRBJ1-2, with 9 bases aligning to TRBD1. Trimming cost V 3 bases and J 8 bases; bases outside gene matches: 7. The CDR3 extends over 14 amino acids. The germline CDR1 and CDR2 sequences are LNHNV and YYDKDF (reference sequence). CDR3 residues: CATSSRDRVKGYTF. The DNA of the CDR3 is TGTGCCACCAGCAGTCGGGACAGGGTGAAAGGCTACACCTTC.

This chain connects TRBV30 to TRBJ2-1; 7 bases line up with TRBD1. CDR3 length: 14 amino acids. V shed 7 bases and J 9 bases; nucleotides not matched to a gene: 15. Germline CDR1 GTSNPN, CDR2 SVGIG (reference sequence). The CDR3 DNA reads as TGTGCCTTATCAGTAGGGGGCCCGCAATCTGAGCAGTTCTTC. It is translated as CALSVGGPQSEQFF.

Here the CDR3 reads CASSLGPATNQPQHF. The CDR3 region has the DNA TGTGCCAGCAGTTTAGGGCCAGCTACCAATCAGCCCCAGCATTTT. This sequence joins TRBV27 and TRBJ1-5; D unresolved. The CDR3 loop spans 15 amino acids. The germline V gene encodes CDR1 MNHEY and CDR2 SMNVEV (reference sequence). Trimming took off 2 bases at V and 3 bases at J, with 11 bases between the two ends.

The V gene is TRBV4-1, the J gene TRBJ2-1; D is perhaps TRBD2 (7 bases). Germline V gives CDR1 MGHRA, CDR2 YSYEKL. The length of the CDR3 is 14 residues. V lost 1 base and J 13 bases, leaving 17 bases between the germline ends. CDR3 bases: TGCGCCAGCAGCCAAGTGGGAGGGAGGGGGGGACAGTTCTTC. This translates into CASSQVGGRGGQFF.

The chain has TRBV27 and TRBJ2-1; TRBD1 aligns across 9 bases. This CDR3 contains 14 residues. The germline V gene has CDR1 MNHEY and CDR2 SMNVEV (reference sequence). After removal of 5 bases from V and 12 bases from J, the junction contained 11 bases not matched to a gene. The CDR3 DNA reads TGTGCCAGCAGTGGGACAGGGAGAGACACGGGGCAGTTCTTC. It encodes CASSGTGRDTGQFF.

The chain joins TRBV28 to TRBJ2-3, with 11 bases identical to TRBD2. With V trimmed by 6 bases and J by 2 bases, 4 bases remained unmatched. Germline CDR1 and CDR2: MDHEN and SYDVKM. This CDR3 has 15 residues. CDR3 coding DNA: TGTGCCAGCAGCCCGGGACTAGCGGACACAGATACGCAGTATTTT. Translating it yields CASSPGLADTDTQYF.

V and J are TRBV9 and TRBJ1-6; D remains unclear. Germline-derived CDR1 and CDR2 are SGDLS and YYNGEE. The CDR3 is 15 residues long. The V end lost 7 bases, the J end lost 0 bases, and 11 bases lay between the germline ends. The CDR3, as DNA: TGTGCCAGCTCCGTTTCCAGCTCCTATAATTCACCCCTCCACTTT. Residues: CASSVSSSYNSPLHF.

The chain uses TRBV5-6 and TRBJ2-5, with 9 bases aligning to TRBD1. Unmatched junction bases numbered 7, after V lost 2 bases and J lost 5 bases. The CDR3 has 15 residues. Looked up from germline, CDR1 is SGHDT and CDR2 is YYEEEE. The CDR3: CASSLQGAGGETQYF. In DNA form, the CDR3 reads TGTGCCAGCAGCTTACAGGGGGCTGGCGGGGAGACCCAGTACTTC.

V and J are TRBV5-1 and TRBJ1-6, with 8 bases matching TRBD1. This CDR3 region has 16 residues. Germline values: CDR1 SGHRS, CDR2 YFSETQ. The V gene end was trimmed by 4 bases and the J gene end by 9 bases; junction bases not matched to a gene: 12. The CDR3 nucleotides read TGCGCCAGCAGCCCTACCTGGACAGGGCATTCTTCACCCCTCCACTTT. Its translation is CASSPTWTGHSSPLHF.